This T cell receptor beta chain was documented in a study of T cell repertoires in cytomegalovirus infection. Study as a whole: CMV epitopes that were recently identified and HLA-C-restricted were used alongside well-studied HLA-B-restricted ones. Carrying CMV and the relevant HLA type showed in public TCR beta signatures.

This clonotype has more than one count but fewer than ten. Its antigen remains unknown. V lost 2 bases, J lost 5 bases, and 4 bases stayed unmatched. CDR3 size: 14 residues. Germline V gives CDR1 MNHEY, CDR2 SVGAGI. Regarding the study as a whole: Cumulative public TCR beta family frequency identified CMV carriers with the relevant HLA. It was HLA-C-restricted CMV-specific TCR beta clonotypes that dominated the response ex vivo.

MiXCR was run by TCRdb on the reads, yielding one entry per CDR3 protein. The data show about 830,000 distinct CDR3 sequences, 32% seen once. The origin of this receptor is a human donor in good health (CMV status not recorded). Some clones in this sample may be carry-over from other donors' samples. The genes are TRBV6-5 and TRBJ2-5; TRBD2 aligns across 8 bases. Sequencing used cultured CD8+ T cells from PBMCs, obtained from culture after CMV antigen stimulation. The CDR3 bases are TGTGCCAGCAGTTACGGGGCTAGCGGGGAGACCCAGTACTTC. This encodes CASSYGASGETQYF.